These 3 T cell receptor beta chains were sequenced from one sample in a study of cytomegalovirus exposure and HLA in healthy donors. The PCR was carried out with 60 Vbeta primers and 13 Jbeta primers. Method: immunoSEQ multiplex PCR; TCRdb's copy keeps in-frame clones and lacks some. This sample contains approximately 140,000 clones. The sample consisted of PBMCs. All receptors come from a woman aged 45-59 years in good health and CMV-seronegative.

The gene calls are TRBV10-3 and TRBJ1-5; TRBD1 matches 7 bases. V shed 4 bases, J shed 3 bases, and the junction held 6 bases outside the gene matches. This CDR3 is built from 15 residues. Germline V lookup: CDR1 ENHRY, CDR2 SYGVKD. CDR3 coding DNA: TGTGCCATCAGTGCTTTAGGGACAGACAATCAGCCCCAGCATTTT. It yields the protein CAISALGTDNQPQHF.

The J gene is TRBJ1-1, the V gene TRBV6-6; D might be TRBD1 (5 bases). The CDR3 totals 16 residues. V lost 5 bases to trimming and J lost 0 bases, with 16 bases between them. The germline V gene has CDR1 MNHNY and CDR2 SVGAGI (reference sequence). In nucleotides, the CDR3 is TGTGCCAGCAGTCCCGAGACAGCGAGATTGAACACTGAAGCTTTCTTT. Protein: CASSPETARLNTEAFF.

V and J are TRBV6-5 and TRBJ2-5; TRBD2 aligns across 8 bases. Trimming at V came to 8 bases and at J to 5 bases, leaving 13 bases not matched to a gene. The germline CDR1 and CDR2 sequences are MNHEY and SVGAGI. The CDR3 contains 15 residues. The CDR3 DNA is TGTGCCAGCTCCCAGTCGGGAGGGCCAGGCGAGACCCAGTACTTC. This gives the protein CASSQSGGPGETQYF.